This T cell receptor (beta chain) was captured by sequencing in a study of T cell responses to AZD1222 COVID-19 vaccine. Study-wide findings and caveats: Nearly half of spike-specific TCRs reportedly target variant regions that are unmutated in the B.1.351 and B.1.1.7 variants. Among the donors, most were white British and more were female, and clonal diversity was possibly underestimated. Only after the peak T cell response were repertoires sampled. Receipt of two AZD1222 doses was followed by a rise in Spike-specific TCR breadth and depth.

This CDR3 spans 14 amino acids. Trimming took 4 bases from V and 11 from J; bases not matched to a gene: 7. Germline loops: CDR1 MGHDK, CDR2 SYGVNS. Measured with immunoSEQ multiplex PCR; TCRdb has only the in-frame clones, and not every one. Of some 110,000 clones listed, around 94% are singletons. Of note for this clone: What it binds is unknown.

The sample was peripheral blood, taken 28 days after the second AZD1222 dose. The TCR comes from an adult who received the AZD1222 COVID-19 vaccine. The chain links TRBV25-1 to TRBJ2-6; 8 positions agree with TRBD1. CDR3: CASSVSGTGDVLTF. The CDR3 region has the DNA TGTGCCAGCAGTGTTTCAGGGACAGGTGACGTCCTGACTTTC.